This TCR beta chain emerged from a study of T cell therapy after organ transplantation. Study at large: Eight of the ten patients were clinical responders.

Note on this clone: Its cognate antigen is unknown.

Germline V gives CDR1 SGHNT, CDR2 YYREEE (reference sequence). V dropped 4 bases and J dropped 5 bases, with 16 bases sitting between them. This CDR3 spans 15 amino acids. The sample's time point: 4-8 weeks after completion of therapy. Using immunoSEQ multiplex PCR, the repertoire was profiled, and TCRdb retains in-frame clones only, with some absent. Among 20,000 or so clones listed, around 85% were seen once. Findings and limits, study-wide: Low CD8+ T cell yield possibly reduced coverage, hiding nonresponder expansions.

The gene calls are TRBV5-4 and TRBJ2-1; TRBD2 might be the D (5 bases). Sequenced here: CD8+ T cells from blood, sampled after autologous CMV-specific T cell therapy. The TCR originated in a human patient who had received a solid organ transplant and had CMV disease. Some of the T cells may derive from the graft donor. In nucleotides, the CDR3 is TGTGCCAGCAGCCGCGGAGGCCCGAGGGACAATGAGCAGTTCTTC. Amino acid sequence: CASSRGGPRDNEQFF.